A single sample is the source of the 15 T cell receptor beta chains below, sequenced in a study of technical replicates of blood from several donors. Assay used: immunoSEQ multiplex PCR; TCRdb lists only in-frame clones, some missing. The data show tens of thousands of clones, about 86% seen once. The specimen sequenced was PBMCs. These receptors were taken from a human donor in good health. Some clones in this sample may be carry-over from other donors' samples.

The chain is built from TRBV7-3 and TRBJ2-1; 7 bases are shared with TRBD2. Germline V gene sequence: CDR1 SGHTA, CDR2 FQGTGA. Losses at the gene ends were 5 bases for V and 0 bases for J; bases not matched to a gene: 7. This CDR3 has 16 amino acids. This CDR3 is CASSRGRDYSYNEQFF. CDR3 nucleotide sequence: TGTGCCAGCAGCCGTGGGAGGGACTACTCCTACAATGAGCAGTTCTTC.

V and J are TRBV4-2 and TRBJ2-7; D not certain. Trimming pared 3 bases from V and 4 bases from J, leaving 4 bases between. The CDR3 has 11 amino acids. Germline CDR1 and CDR2: LGHNA and YNFKEQ. The DNA of the CDR3 is TGTGCCAGCAGCCAGAGGTACGAGCAGTACTTC. Its protein product is CASSQRYEQYF.

This chain connects TRBV7-9 to TRBJ1-2, with D possibly matching TRBD1 (5 bases). Germline loops: CDR1 SEHNR, CDR2 FQNEAQ (reference sequence). V was clipped by 2 bases and J by 4 bases, with 8 bases between them. The CDR3 loop spans 13 amino acids. The CDR3 spells CASSLTGPYGYTF. CDR3 DNA sequence: TGTGCCAGCAGCTTAACAGGCCCCTATGGCTACACCTTC.

V gene TRBV4-2 combines with J gene TRBJ1-1; the D gene is possibly TRBD1 (5 bases). V was pared by 2 bases and J by 0 bases, with 19 bases between. The CDR3 contains 18 residues. CDR1 and CDR2 from the germline V gene are LGHNA and YNFKEQ. The CDR3 nucleotides are TGTGCCAGCAGCCAAAAGGGAGGGGTAGGGTCTCTGAACACTGAAGCTTTCTTT. This encodes CASSQKGGVGSLNTEAFF.

The rearrangement links TRBV7-2 to TRBJ1-4, with 9 bases lining up with TRBD1. J gave up 7 bases and V 5 bases, and 5 bases lay outside the gene matches. CDR3 length: 14 residues. Germline lookup yields CDR1 SGHTA and CDR2 FQGNSA. CDR3 in DNA: TGTGCCAGCAGCCAGGGACAGGGCCGTGAAAAACTGTTTTTT. Its protein is CASSQGQGREKLFF. The whole variable domain, filled in from reference TRBV7-2 and TRBJ1-4, reads GAGVSQSPSNKVTEKGKDVELRCDPISGHTALYWYRQSLGQGLEFLIYFQGNSAPDKSGLPSDRFSAERTGGSVSTLTIQRTQQEDSAVYLCASSQGQGREKLFFGSGTQLSVL.

The gene calls are TRBV10-3 and TRBJ2-3; 8 nucleotides align to TRBD2. Trimming cost V 0 bases and J 5 bases; bases outside gene matches: 7. CDR3 size: 16 residues. Germline CDR1 reads ENHRY; CDR2 reads SYGVKD. This chain's CDR3 is CAISESPRGAQDTQYF. DNA for the CDR3: TGTGCCATCAGTGAGTCCCCGCGGGGGGCCCAAGATACGCAGTATTTT.

This clone was seen just once. V and J are TRBV6-6 and TRBJ2-7, with 10 nucleotides matching TRBD2. Germline-derived CDR1 and CDR2 are MNHNY and SVGAGI (reference sequence). V lost 5 bases, J lost 2 bases, and 6 bases stayed unmatched. There are 15 residues in the CDR3. CDR3 sequence (DNA): TGTGCCAGCAGTACCACTAGCGGGGCCACCTACGAGCAGTACTTC. Its translation: CASSTTSGATYEQYF.

The rearrangement joins TRBV5-1 to TRBJ2-3; 11 bases fit TRBD2. The CDR3 is 15 residues long. J was trimmed by 6 bases and V by 0 bases; bases with no gene match: 3. The V gene's germline CDR1 is SGHRS and CDR2 YFSETQ. In DNA, the CDR3 is TGCGCCAGCAGCTTGGTTAGCGGGGGGGCGGATACGCAGTATTTT. Translation gives CASSLVSGGADTQYF.

This chain joins TRBV29-1 and TRBJ1-1, with D possibly being TRBD1 (5 bases). The CDR3 spans 13 residues. From germline, CDR1 is SQVTM and CDR2 ANQGSEA. With 4 bases removed from V and 5 bases from J, the gap between germline ends came to 14 bases. CDR3 DNA sequence: TGCAGCGTTGGATTCAGGGCGGATACTGAAGCTTTCTTT. Translating gives CSVGFRADTEAFF. The full variable domain, in which reference TRBV29-1 and TRBJ1-1 provide the parts outside the CDR3, is SAVISQKPSRDICQRGTSLTIQCQVDSQVTMMFWYRQQPGQSLTLIATANQGSEATYESGFVIDKFPISRPNLTFSTLTVSNMSPEDSSIYLCSVGFRADTEAFFGQGTRLTVV.

V usage is TRBV7-3 and J usage is TRBJ1-1; TRBD1 agrees at 7 bases. Trimming removed 5 bases from V and 2 bases from J; junction bases left unmatched: 8. Germline CDR1 is SGHTA and CDR2 is FQGTGA. This CDR3 is 15 amino acids long. The chain's CDR3 is CASSPTGQANTEAFF. DNA of the CDR3: TGTGCCAGCAGCCCTACCGGACAGGCCAACACTGAAGCTTTCTTT.

The rearrangement uses TRBV4-3 and TRBJ2-5; tentative D call: TRBD2 (6 bases). This CDR3 has 15 residues. Germline CDR1 reads LGHNA; CDR2 reads YSLEER. Trimming left V 4 bases short and J 2 bases short, with 14 bases between. CDR3 in amino acids: CASSLTRDFQETQYF. For the CDR3, the DNA is TGCGCCAGCAGCCTTACAAGGGACTTTCAAGAGACCCAGTACTTC.

V and J are TRBV29-1 and TRBJ2-3; weak D call: TRBD2 (5 bases). The CDR3 totals 12 residues. The V gene lost 6 bases and the J gene lost 4 bases, with 11 bases spanning the gap. Germline assignment: CDR1 SQVTM and CDR2 ANQGSEA. In DNA form, the CDR3 reads TGCAGCGTCTCAGAGGGCTCAGATACGCAGTATTTT. Its translation is CSVSEGSDTQYF.

The rearrangement uses TRBV5-1 and TRBJ1-4; 10 nucleotides line up with TRBD1. With 3 bases clipped from V and 3 bases from J, the junction kept 8 bases outside the gene matches. CDR3 length equals 17 residues. Germline V gene lookup returns CDR1 SGHRS and CDR2 YFSETQ. The CDR3 DNA reads as TGCGCCAGCAGCTCCCGGACAGGGGGGTCGCCTAATGAAAAACTGTTTTTT. As protein: CASSSRTGGSPNEKLFF.

V is TRBV30 and J is TRBJ2-7; the match to TRBD2 covers 7 bases. Germline V gives CDR1 GTSNPN, CDR2 SVGIG (reference sequence). The CDR3 is 12 residues long. V lost 5 bases to trimming and J lost 4 bases; unmatched junction nucleotides: 5. CDR3 DNA sequence: TGTGCCTGGCAGCGGGATATATACGAGCAGTACTTC. Protein: CAWQRDIYEQYF.

The chain uses TRBV6-5 and TRBJ2-5; 8 bases agree with TRBD1. V was clipped by 6 bases and J by 3 bases; unmatched bases: 3. CDR1 is MNHEY and CDR2 is SVGAGI in the germline V gene. There are 13 residues in the CDR3. The CDR3 sequence is CASSQTGEETQYF. CDR3 nucleotides: TGTGCCAGCAGCCAGACAGGGGAAGAGACCCAGTACTTC.